This T cell receptor (beta chain) was obtained from a study of T cells expressing NK-cell markers. Study as a whole: The study sequenced eight donors, seven HCMV-seropositive and one seronegative.

After re-calling the 5' RACE reads, TCRdb lists one entry per CDR3 protein, DNA absent. Its table lists fewer than 200,000 distinct CDR3 sequences. The V gene's germline CDR1 is MGHDK and CDR2 SYGVNS. The CDR3 is 13 amino acids. The J gene is TRBJ2-5, the V gene TRBV25-1. The sample was blood T cells: a sorted CD56 or NKG2C T cell subset, CD4+ or CD8+ T cells, or bulk PBMC T cells (not recorded which). The sequence derives from a woman aged 18 to 75 in good health. The CDR3 here is CASSRRSAETQYF.